These 7 T cell receptor beta chains share one sample of origin, sequenced in a study of OX40 agonist ivuxolimab in advanced cancers. Generated by immunoSEQ multiplex PCR, the TCRdb table keeps only in-frame clones and is missing some. The repertoire holds some 140,000 clones, with roughly 91% as singletons. The source was CD4+ or CD8+ T cells sorted from blood, collected in a trial of the OX40 agonist ivuxolimab. Every receptor here comes from an adult with an advanced solid tumor such as melanoma, head and neck, liver or kidney cancer.

The chain recombines TRBV7-2 with TRBJ2-1; the D gene is possibly TRBD1 (6 bases). There are 11 residues in the CDR3. Trimming shortened V by 5 bases and J by 8 bases, and 7 bases separated the two germline ends. Germline values: CDR1 SGHTA, CDR2 FQGNSA. CDR3: CASSTGHEQFF. As DNA, the CDR3 is TGTGCCAGCAGCACAGGGCATGAGCAGTTCTTC.

The chain uses TRBV7-9 and TRBJ1-1; D unresolved. The CDR3 loop spans 15 amino acids. Trimming took off 7 bases at V and 2 bases at J, with 17 bases between the two ends. Germline loops: CDR1 SEHNR, CDR2 FQNEAQ (reference sequence). The CDR3 coding sequence is TGTGCCAGCATCGCGACCCGGGCCCCCAACACTGAAGCTTTCTTT. Protein product: CASIATRAPNTEAFF.

This chain joins TRBV9 and TRBJ1-2; TRBD1 matches 7 bases. V dropped 4 bases and J dropped 0; count of bases not matched to a gene: 6. Germline V gene sequence: CDR1 SGDLS, CDR2 YYNGEE. The CDR3 is 15 residues long. CDR3 sequence (DNA): TGTGCCAGCAGCACACAGGGGTCAACTAACTATGGCTACACCTTC. Residues: CASSTQGSTNYGYTF.

J is TRBJ1-4 and V is TRBV6-5; 7 nucleotides align to TRBD1. CDR3 length: 15 amino acids. Germline V gives CDR1 MNHEY, CDR2 SVGAGI. With 5 bases clipped from V and 1 base from J, the junction kept 4 bases outside the gene matches. For the CDR3, the DNA is TGTGCCAGCAGTGCCCGGGACAGAACTAATGAAAAACTGTTTTTT. Translated: CASSARDRTNEKLFF.

The gene calls are TRBV25-1 and TRBJ1-2; 8 positions match TRBD1. The length of the CDR3 is 15 residues. Germline assignment: CDR1 MGHDK and CDR2 SYGVNS. The trim removed 2 bases at V and 0 bases at J, leaving 2 bases unmatched. As DNA, the CDR3 is TGTGCCAGCAGTGAAGGGACAGGATCTAACTATGGCTACACCTTC. Translated, it gives CASSEGTGSNYGYTF.

V gene TRBV4-3 combines with J gene TRBJ2-7, with D unclear. Germline V gene lookup returns CDR1 LGHNA and CDR2 YSLEER. This CDR3 comprises 15 residues. Trimming left V 4 bases short and J 5 bases short, with 18 bases between. The CDR3, as DNA: TGCGCCAGCAGCCCGCGGCAGGCAGACCTCGACGAGCAGTACTTC. Translating gives CASSPRQADLDEQYF.

The gene calls are TRBV27 and TRBJ1-4, with D possibly being TRBD1 (6 bases). V lost 5 bases to trimming and J lost 3 bases, with 13 bases between them. The CDR3 extends over 15 amino acids. Germline CDR1 and CDR2: MNHEY and SMNVEV (reference sequence). The CDR3 sequence: CASSPTGSSNEKLFF. CDR3 nucleotides: TGTGCCAGCAGTCCTACAGGGTCCTCTAATGAAAAACTGTTTTTT.